This T cell receptor (beta chain) stems from a study of cytomegalovirus exposure and HLA in healthy donors. This CDR3 is built from 11 residues. Germline CDR1 and CDR2: SGHDT and YYEEEE. The primer mix had 60 Vbeta and 13 Jbeta primers. The repertoire was sequenced with immunoSEQ multiplex PCR; TCRdb's copy has only in-frame clones and lacks some. The repertoire includes around 170,000 clones, under 80% of them detected once, and about 2.5% sits in the top ten. To note about this clone: Its antigen is not identified. An end of the junction does not agree with germline; a read error may underlie this.

Study-wide results and caveats: When a later analysis compared HLA-associated TCR beta chains with equally common others, the HLA-associated chains turned out to be more clonally expanded and to have lower generation probabilities. Among CMV-associated TCR beta chains, most appeared HLA-restricted in a later analysis.

The donors were healthy bone marrow donors. At the time of sampling, donors were nominally healthy, though unrecorded immune exposures were likely. What was sequenced was PBMCs. This chain joins TRBV5-6 and TRBJ2-1; D is undetermined. This TCR was sampled from a woman aged 25 to 39 in good health and CMV-seropositive. The CDR3 bases are TGTGCCAGCAGCTTGGGTCAGTCAAACCTCTTC. This sequence encodes CASSLGQSNLF.